A selection of T cell receptor beta chains follows, all from one sample in a study of T cells in Graves' hyperthyroidism and ophthalmopathy. From the multiplex PCR reads, TCRdb called clonotypes with MiXCR, one entry per CDR3 protein. The table lists 750,000 to 900,000 distinct CDR3 sequences, 38% of them singletons, with 8.9% in the top ten. The sequencing sample was made of blood. Receptors were obtained from a man younger than 35 with Graves' hyperthyroidism. Each CDR3 is given with its conserved first and last residue. D genes are given only for firm matches. Expanded clones are given a class, and other clones once, few, many or no size at all.

>NA|TRBV29-1|TRBJ1-4|NA
CSVDKGTNEKLFF
TGCAGCGTTGATAAGGGGACTAATGAAAAACTGTTTTTT
>NA|TRBV20-1|TRBJ1-2|NA
CSARETGYTF
TGCAGTGCCAGAGAGACTGGCTACACCTTC
>NA|TRBV5-1|TRBJ1-1|many
CASSQAGGQHTEAFF
TGCGCCAGCAGCCAGGCAGGCGGACAACACACTGAAGCTTTCTTT
>NA|TRBV11-2|TRBJ1-3|many
CASSLEPRNTIYF
TGTGCCAGCAGCTTAGAACCACGAAACACCATATATTTT
>TRBD1|TRBV10-2|TRBJ2-6|many
CASSDPLTGPGANVLTF
TGCGCCAGCAGTGACCCTCTGACAGGGCCTGGGGCCAACGTCCTGACTTTC
>NA|TRBV19|TRBJ1-6|many
CASSTTSSYNSPLHF
TGTGCCAGTAGTACAACGAGCTCCTATAATTCACCCCTCCACTTT
>TRBD1|TRBV5-4|TRBJ2-7|NA
CASSLAIRGPSYEQYF
TGTGCCAGCAGCTTAGCGATAAGGGGGCCCTCCTACGAGCAGTACTTC
>NA|TRBV29-1|TRBJ2-3|few
CSADRGLDTQYF
TGCAGCGCCGACCGTGGACTAGATACGCAGTATTTT
>NA|TRBV19|TRBJ1-6|NA
CASRWGTENSPLHF
TGTGCCAGTAGATGGGGGACTGAGAATTCACCCCTCCACTTT
>NA|TRBV7-7|TRBJ2-5|many
CASRDDRQETQYF
TGTGCTAGTCGGGACGACAGACAAGAGACCCAGTACTTC
>NA|TRBV29-1|TRBJ1-1|many
CSVAETGRAEAFF
TGCAGCGTTGCCGAAACAGGGAGAGCTGAAGCTTTCTTT
>NA|TRBV6-5|TRBJ2-5|many
CASSRTAQETQYF
TGTGCCAGCAGCCGGACAGCTCAAGAGACCCAGTACTTC
>NA|TRBV2|TRBJ1-2|many
CASSESGFGYTF
TGTGCCAGCAGTGAATCGGGTTTCGGCTACACCTTC
>NA|TRBV6-5|TRBJ2-7|many
CASSSIRYEQYF
TGTGCCAGCAGCTCCATTCGATACGAGCAGTACTTC
>NA|TRBV14|TRBJ2-5|NA
CASSEGLAGRQETQYF
TGTGCCAGCAGCGAAGGTTTGGCAGGACGTCAAGAGACCCAGTACTTC
>TRBD1|TRBV2|TRBJ1-1|many
CASSGQGTTEAFF
TGTGCCAGCTCGGGACAGGGGACCACTGAAGCTTTCTTT
>TRBD2|TRBV5-4|TRBJ2-7|NA
CASSLSAGGQYEQYF
TGTGCCAGCAGCTTGTCAGCGGGAGGGCAATACGAGCAGTACTTC
>TRBD1|TRBV19|TRBJ2-2|NA
CASSPGGHGNTGELFF
TGTGCCAGTAGCCCAGGGGGTCATGGGAACACCGGGGAGCTGTTTTTT
>NA|TRBV6-5|TRBJ1-5|NA
CASMGGQGFPQHF
TGTGCCAGCATGGGAGGGCAGGGTTTTCCCCAGCATTTT
>NA|TRBV28|TRBJ1-6|few
CGRLGDFPLHF
TGTGGCAGGCTGGGCGATTTTCCCCTCCACTTT
>NA|TRBV5-6|TRBJ1-5|few
CASSRSGDQPQHF
TGTGCCAGCAGCCGTTCGGGGGATCAGCCCCAGCATTTT
>NA|TRBV7-2|TRBJ2-2|few
CASSLGTAPNTGELFF
TGTGCCAGCAGCTTAGGAACCGCCCCGAACACCGGGGAGCTGTTTTTT
>NA|TRBV29-1|TRBJ1-2|NA
CSLGLSYGYTF
TGCAGTTTGGGGCTGTCCTATGGCTACACCTTC
>NA|TRBV7-9|TRBJ2-7|many
CASSATGPQYF
TGTGCCAGCAGCGCGACCGGGCCCCAATACTTC
>NA|TRBV20-1|TRBJ2-1|NA
CSAPDGGSYNEQFF
TGCAGTGCTCCCGACGGGGGCTCCTACAATGAGCAGTTCTTC
>TRBD2|TRBV7-6|TRBJ2-5|many
CASSYPYWTSGSQETQYF
TGTGCCAGCAGCTACCCTTACTGGACTAGCGGGAGTCAAGAGACCCAGTACTTC
>TRBD1|TRBV10-3|TRBJ2-7|many
CAISESTRGRYGYEQYF
TGTGCCATCAGTGAGTCGACGAGGGGGCGATACGGATACGAGCAGTACTTC
>NA|TRBV2|TRBJ2-6|many
CASSGSGANVLTF
TGTGCCAGCAGTGGCAGTGGGGCCAACGTCCTGACTTTC
>NA|TRBV9|TRBJ2-7|few
CASSRGSEVQYF
TGTGCCAGCAGCCGCGGGTCAGAGGTGCAGTACTTC
>NA|TRBV12-3/TRBV12-4|TRBJ1-2|many
CASTLGGRGYTF
TGTGCCAGCACCCTGGGGGGCCGGGGCTACACCTTC
>TRBD1|TRBV29-1|TRBJ1-5|many
CSVGSNRGGDQPQHF
TGCAGCGTTGGATCCAACAGGGGTGGAGATCAGCCCCAGCATTTT
>NA|TRBV29-1|TRBJ2-5|many
CSVSEGMKTQYF
TGCAGCGTGTCCGAGGGAATGAAGACCCAGTACTTC
>TRBD1|TRBV7-9|TRBJ2-7|NA
CASVGQGTNEQYF
TGTGCCAGCGTCGGACAGGGAACGAACGAGCAGTACTTC
>TRBD1|TRBV7-9|TRBJ2-7|NA
CASSSDLQGAGEQYF
TGTGCCAGCAGCTCCGACCTACAGGGGGCGGGGGAGCAGTACTTC
>NA|TRBV20-1|TRBJ1-5|many
CSARDSGGNQPQHF
TGCAGTGCTAGAGATTCAGGGGGCAATCAGCCCCAGCATTTT
>TRBD1|TRBV6-4|TRBJ2-7|few
CASSPDGTGSEQYF
TGTGCCAGCAGTCCGGACGGGACAGGGTCCGAGCAGTACTTC
>NA|TRBV29-1|TRBJ2-7|NA
CSVAASSLAVGAGEQYF
TGCAGCGTAGCGGCCAGCAGCTTGGCCGTAGGGGCCGGCGAGCAGTACTTC
>NA|TRBV5-6|TRBJ1-5|once
CASSLQDYQPQHF
TGTGCCAGCAGCTTACAGGATTATCAGCCCCAGCATTTT
>TRBD1|TRBV10-2|TRBJ1-1|NA
CASSQGTGLTIEAFF
TGCGCCAGCAGTCAAGGGACAGGGTTAACTATTGAAGCTTTCTTT
>TRBD1|TRBV10-1|TRBJ1-2|NA
CARPRDRGISDGYTF
TGCGCCAGGCCCCGGGACAGGGGGATATCAGATGGCTACACCTTC
>NA|TRBV5-1|TRBJ2-7|NA
CASSLDGREAGEQYF
TGCGCCAGCAGCTTGGATGGCAGGGAGGCAGGCGAGCAGTACTTC
>NA|TRBV20-1|TRBJ1-3|few
CSASLVGSGNTIYF
TGCAGTGCTAGCTTAGTAGGATCTGGAAACACCATATATTTT
>NA|TRBV12-3/TRBV12-4|TRBJ2-3|NA
CASAADGDTQYF
TGTGCCAGCGCAGCGGACGGGGATACGCAGTATTTT
>TRBD1|TRBV9|TRBJ1-2|NA
CASSSGTGIPIYGYTF
TGTGCCAGCAGCTCGGGGACAGGCATACCGATCTATGGCTACACCTTC
>TRBD2|TRBV25-1|TRBJ2-2|NA
CASSESIAGGWAGELFF
TGTGCCAGCAGTGAATCGATAGCGGGAGGATGGGCCGGGGAGCTGTTTTTT